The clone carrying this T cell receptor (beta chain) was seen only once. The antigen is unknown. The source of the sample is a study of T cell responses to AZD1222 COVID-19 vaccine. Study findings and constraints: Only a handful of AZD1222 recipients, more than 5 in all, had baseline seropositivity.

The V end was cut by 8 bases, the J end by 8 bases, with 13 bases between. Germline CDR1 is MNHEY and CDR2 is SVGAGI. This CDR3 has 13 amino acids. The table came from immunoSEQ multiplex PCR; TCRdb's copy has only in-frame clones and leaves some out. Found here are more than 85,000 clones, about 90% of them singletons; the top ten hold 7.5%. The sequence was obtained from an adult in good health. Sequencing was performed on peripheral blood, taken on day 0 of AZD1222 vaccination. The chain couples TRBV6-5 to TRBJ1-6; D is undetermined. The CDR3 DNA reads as TGTGCCAGCGGAACAAATAGTGATTCACCCCTCCACTTT. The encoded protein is CASGTNSDSPLHF.